These 19 T cell receptor beta chains were all obtained from the same sample, sequenced in a study of OX40 agonist ivuxolimab in advanced cancers. Here immunoSEQ multiplex PCR was the method, and the copy in TCRdb shows in-frame clones only, minus some. The table lists 30,000 to 45,000 clones, roughly 80% of them singletons. Sequenced here: CD4+ or CD8+ T cells sorted from blood, sampled in a trial of the OX40 agonist ivuxolimab. Every receptor here comes from an adult with an advanced solid tumor such as melanoma, head and neck, liver or kidney cancer.

This clone showed up just a few times. The chain is built from TRBV6-5 and TRBJ2-5; tentative D call: TRBD1 (5 bases). The DNA end is more similar to TRBJ2-7, so the J call may be wrong. The CDR3 runs 15 residues. Germline V lookup: CDR1 MNHEY, CDR2 SVGAGI. The CDR3 sequence: CASSPRRTQDYEQYF. CDR3 DNA: TGTGCCAGCAGCCCCCGCCGGACACAGGACTACGAGCAGTACTTC.

The chain carries TRBV12-2 and TRBJ1-3; the table's D gene call, TRBD1, was not cross checked with the DNA. TRBV12-2 is a known pseudogene. CDR3 length: 15 residues. The CDR3 DNA reads TGTGCAAGTCGCTTAGGACATCTCTCTGGAAACACCATATATTTT. Translated: CASRLGHLSGNTIYF.

This clone was detected once. This chain joins TRBV10-2 and TRBJ2-7; TRBD1 matches 9 bases. In germline, CDR1 is WSHSY, CDR2 SAAADI. V shed 3 bases, J shed 7 bases, and the junction held 13 bases outside the gene matches. The CDR3 has 16 amino acids. The CDR3 region has the DNA TGCGCCAGCAGTGACTTGACAGGGGGTCTCTGGGGAGAGCAGTACTTC. It is translated as CASSDLTGGLWGEQYF.

The CDR3 DNA reads as TGTGCCAGCGGCCAGAGACTAGCGGGGTCTTACGAGCAGTACTTC. Translating gives CASGQRLAGSYEQYF. The chain combines TRBV6-5 with TRBJ2-7, with 11 bases identical to TRBD2. CDR1 and CDR2 (germline): MNHEY, SVGAGI. V was pared by 8 bases and J by 4 bases, with 10 bases of the junction left unmatched. This CDR3 is built from 15 residues.

This clone is a singleton in its sample. V and J are TRBV6-1 and TRBJ1-3, with D perhaps TRBD1 (6 bases). Germline lookup yields CDR1 MNHNS and CDR2 SASEGT. V lost 6 bases and J 0 bases, leaving 12 bases between the germline ends. The CDR3 runs to 15 residues. The CDR3 protein is CASSSGQFSGNTIYF. DNA for the CDR3: TGTGCCAGCAGCTCGGGACAATTCTCTGGAAACACCATATATTTT.

This clone was picked up a small number of times. The chain couples TRBV5-1 to TRBJ2-1, with 10 bases identical to TRBD1. The V gene's germline CDR1 is SGHRS and CDR2 YFSETQ. V gave up 0 bases and J gave up 6 bases; unmatched junction bases: 3. The CDR3 length is 15 residues. CDR3 DNA sequence: TGCGCCAGCAGCTTGGGACAGGGGGCTTTCAATGAGCAGTTCTTC. Its protein is CASSLGQGAFNEQFF.

In its sample, this clone was seen a few times. The rearrangement uses TRBV6-5 and TRBJ1-1, with D maybe TRBD1 (5 bases). Per germline, CDR1 MNHEY and CDR2 SVGAGI. Trimming pared 6 bases from V and 7 bases from J, leaving 15 bases between. The CDR3 consists of 13 residues. CDR3 amino acids: CASSTSWGLEAFF. The DNA for the CDR3 is TGTGCCAGCAGCACGTCATGGGGCCTTGAAGCTTTCTTT.

V usage is TRBV6-1 and J usage is TRBJ1-4; D ambiguous. The CDR3 has 15 amino acids. The germline V gene encodes CDR1 MNHNS and CDR2 SASEGT. The V and J ends lost 7 bases and 2 bases respectively, with 14 bases between them. The CDR3 bases are TGTGCCAGCATACTAGGGTCGGGGACTAATGAAAAACTGTTTTTT. Its protein product is CASILGSGTNEKLFF.

V and J are TRBV7-9 and TRBJ1-2; 10 nucleotides agree with TRBD1. CDR1 SEHNR and CDR2 FQNEAQ come from the germline V gene (reference sequence). After removal of 7 bases from V and 4 bases from J, the junction contained 6 bases not matched to a gene. The CDR3 runs 14 residues. The CDR3 DNA is TGTGCCAGCACCCCGGGACAGGGGACCTATGGCTACACCTTC. Its protein is CASTPGQGTYGYTF.

Concerning this clone itself: Since the CDR3 does not end with the conserved phenylalanine or tryptophan, this likely comes from a read error. Here the CDR3 reads CASSDRGRGYGYTL. CDR3 sequence (DNA): TGTGCCAGCAGTGACAGGGGCCGAGGCTATGGCTACACCCTC. The genes are TRBV6-4 and TRBJ1-2, with D possibly matching TRBD1 (5 bases). Trimming took 2 bases from V and 4 from J, leaving 11 bases between them. In germline, CDR1 is MRHNA, CDR2 SNTAGT. This CDR3 is 14 amino acids long.

This clone has only one observation. The chain uses TRBV7-6 and TRBJ1-4, with a possible D match to TRBD1 (6 bases). The CDR3 has 15 residues. V dropped 5 bases and J dropped 7 bases, with 17 bases sitting between them. Germline values: CDR1 SGHVS, CDR2 FNYEAQ. The CDR3 loop is CASSPTGGPIEKLFF. The CDR3, as DNA: TGTGCCAGCAGCCCAACCGGGGGGCCTATTGAAAAACTGTTTTTT. Using reference TRBV7-6 and TRBJ1-4 for the parts outside the CDR3, the full variable domain is GAGVSQSPRYKVTKRGQDVALRCDPISGHVSLYWYRQALGQGPEFLTYFNYEAQQDKSGLPNDRFSAERPEGSISTLTIQRTEQRDSAMYRCASSPTGGPIEKLFFGSGTQLSVL.

The chain couples TRBV30 to TRBJ2-4; either TRBD1 or TRBD2 may supply D (5 bases each). This CDR3 is built from 15 residues. Germline V gene lookup returns CDR1 GTSNPN and CDR2 SVGIG (reference sequence). The germline V and J ends were trimmed by 1 base and 6 bases, with 16 bases remaining between them. CDR3 region: CAWSAGTARLNIQYF. CDR3 bases: TGTGCCTGGAGTGCCGGGACCGCACGTTTAAACATTCAGTACTTC.

The chain uses TRBV5-5 and TRBJ1-2, with 8 bases fitting TRBD1. The CDR3 is 16 residues long. Germline V gene lookup returns CDR1 SGHKS and CDR2 YYEKEE (reference sequence). V was pared by 0 bases and J by 0 bases, with 4 bases of the junction left unmatched. In DNA form, the CDR3 reads TGTGCCAGCAGCTTGGATGGGACAGGATCTAACTATGGCTACACCTTC. Residues: CASSLDGTGSNYGYTF.

This clone was counted a few times. This chain uses TRBV19 with TRBJ2-1; D tentatively fits TRBD1 or TRBD2 (5 bases each). This CDR3 spans 17 amino acids. Deletions cut 1 base from V and 3 bases from J, with 16 bases between. Germline V gene sequence: CDR1 LNHDA, CDR2 SQIVND (reference sequence). The CDR3 DNA is TGTGCCAGTAGTATAGTCGGGGCAGGGTCGGGCTACAATGAGCAGTTCTTC. Its protein product is CASSIVGAGSGYNEQFF.

This rearrangement joins TRBV10-1 to TRBJ1-1, with D possibly TRBD1 on 5 matching bases. This CDR3 has 13 residues. Trimming stripped 5 bases from V and 3 bases from J, with 10 bases between. Germline V CDR1 and CDR2: WNHNN, SYGVQD (reference sequence). The CDR3 loop is CASSSQGDTEAFF. The CDR3, as DNA: TGCGCCAGCAGTTCCCAGGGAGACACTGAAGCTTTCTTT.

The V call is TRBV10-3, the J call TRBJ1-5; 7 bases fit TRBD1. Germline V gene lookup returns CDR1 ENHRY and CDR2 SYGVKD. The CDR3 is made up of 16 amino acids. Trimming removed 3 bases from V and 2 bases from J; junction bases left unmatched: 7. CDR3 protein: CAISDNRGGGNQPQHF. In DNA form, the CDR3 reads TGTGCCATCAGTGATAACAGGGGAGGCGGCAATCAGCCCCAGCATTTT.

This clone occurred once. This chain connects TRBV20-1 to TRBJ1-2; unclear D gene. Germline values: CDR1 DFQATT, CDR2 SNEGSKA (reference sequence). The CDR3 length is 11 residues. The V gene lost 3 bases and the J gene lost 4 bases, with 6 bases spanning the gap. This CDR3 is CSASSVYGYTF. CDR3 nucleotide sequence: TGCAGTGCTAGTTCAGTCTATGGCTACACCTTC.

V gene TRBV19 combines with J gene TRBJ2-2; D unresolved. Germline V gene data show CDR1 as LNHDA and CDR2 as SQIVND (reference sequence). The CDR3 covers 12 residues. Trimming left V 3 bases short and J 2 bases short, with 1 base between. DNA for the CDR3: TGTGCCAGTAGTATTAACACCGGGGAGCTGTTTTTT. This sequence encodes CASSINTGELFF.

The chain has TRBV5-1 and TRBJ1-1; D may be TRBD1 (6 bases). Trimming cost V 2 bases and J 5 bases, with 16 bases left between them. The CDR3 has 15 residues. Looked up from germline, CDR1 is SGHRS and CDR2 is YFSETQ. CDR3 protein: CASSLQGIVGTEAFF. The CDR3 region has the DNA TGCGCCAGCAGCTTACAGGGAATTGTTGGGACTGAAGCTTTCTTT. Using reference TRBV5-1 and TRBJ1-1 for the parts outside the CDR3, the full variable domain is KAGVTQTPRYLIKTRGQQVTLSCSPISGHRSVSWYQQTPGQGLQFLFEYFSETQRNKGNFPGRFSGRQFSNSRSEMNVSTLELGDSALYLCASSLQGIVGTEAFFGQGTRLTVV.